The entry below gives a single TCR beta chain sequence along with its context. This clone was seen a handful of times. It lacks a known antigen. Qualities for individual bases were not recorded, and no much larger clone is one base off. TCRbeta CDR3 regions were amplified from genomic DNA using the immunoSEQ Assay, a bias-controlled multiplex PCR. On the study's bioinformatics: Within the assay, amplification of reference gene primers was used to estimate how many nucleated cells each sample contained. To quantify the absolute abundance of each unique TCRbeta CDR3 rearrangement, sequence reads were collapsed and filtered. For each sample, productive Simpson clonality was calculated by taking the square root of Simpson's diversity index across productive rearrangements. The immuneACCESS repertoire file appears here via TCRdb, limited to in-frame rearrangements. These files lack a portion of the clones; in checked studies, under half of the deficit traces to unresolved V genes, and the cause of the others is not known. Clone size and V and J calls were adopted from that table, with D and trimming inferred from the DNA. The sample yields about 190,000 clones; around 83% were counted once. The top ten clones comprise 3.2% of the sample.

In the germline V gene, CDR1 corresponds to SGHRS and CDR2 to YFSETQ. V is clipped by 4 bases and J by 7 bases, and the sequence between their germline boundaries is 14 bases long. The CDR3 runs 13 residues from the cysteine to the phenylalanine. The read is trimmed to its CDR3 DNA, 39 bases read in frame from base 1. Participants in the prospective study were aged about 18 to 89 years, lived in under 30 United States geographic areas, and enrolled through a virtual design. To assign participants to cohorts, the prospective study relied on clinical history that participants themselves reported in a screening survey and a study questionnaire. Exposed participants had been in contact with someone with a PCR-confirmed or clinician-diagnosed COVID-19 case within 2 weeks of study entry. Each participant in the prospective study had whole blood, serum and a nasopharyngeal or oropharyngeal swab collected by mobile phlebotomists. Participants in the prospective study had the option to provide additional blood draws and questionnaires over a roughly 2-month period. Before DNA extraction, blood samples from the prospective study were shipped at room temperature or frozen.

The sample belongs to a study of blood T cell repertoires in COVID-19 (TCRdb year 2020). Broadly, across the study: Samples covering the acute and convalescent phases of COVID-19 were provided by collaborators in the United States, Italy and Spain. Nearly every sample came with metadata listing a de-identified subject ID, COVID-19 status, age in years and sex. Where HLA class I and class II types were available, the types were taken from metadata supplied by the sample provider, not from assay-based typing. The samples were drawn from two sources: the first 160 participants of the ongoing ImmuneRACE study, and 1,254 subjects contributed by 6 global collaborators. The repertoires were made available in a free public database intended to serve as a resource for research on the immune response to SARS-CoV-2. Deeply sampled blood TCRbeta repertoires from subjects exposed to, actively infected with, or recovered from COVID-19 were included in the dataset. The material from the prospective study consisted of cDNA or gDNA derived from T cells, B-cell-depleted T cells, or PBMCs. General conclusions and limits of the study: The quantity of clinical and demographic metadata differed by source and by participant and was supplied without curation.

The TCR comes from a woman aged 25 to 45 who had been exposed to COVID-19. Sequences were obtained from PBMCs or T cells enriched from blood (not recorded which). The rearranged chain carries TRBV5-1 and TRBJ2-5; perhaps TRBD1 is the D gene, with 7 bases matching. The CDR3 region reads CASSAQGGGTQYF. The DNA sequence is TGCGCCAGCAGCGCCCAGGGGGGTGGGACCCAGTACTTC.